These 26 T cell receptor beta chains originate from one sample sequenced in a study of spatial heterogeneity in lung cancer. TCRdb re-derived calls from the 5' RACE reads in MiXCR, one entry per CDR3 protein. This sample has about 18,000 distinct CDR3 sequences, with about 20% found just once. Time point here: sample taken at primary tumor resection. Whole RNA was taken from tumor, nontumor lung or frozen PBMC; it was then sequenced unsorted. The sample was PBMCs, taken at surgery. The receptors stem from a male donor with early-stage non-small cell lung cancer.

The V call is TRBV18, the J call TRBJ2-3; D is perhaps TRBD1 or TRBD2 (5 bases each). The CDR3 runs 16 residues. Germline V CDR1 and CDR2: KGHSH, LQKENI. The germline V and J ends were trimmed by 4 bases and 0 bases, with 14 bases remaining between them. CDR3 DNA: TGTGCCAGCTCACTTCTCGGGGCTACTAGCACAGATACGCAGTATTTT. Residues: CASSLLGATSTDTQYF. Combining the CDR3 with reference TRBV18 and TRBJ2-3 gives the whole variable domain NAGVMQNPRHLVRRRGQEARLRCSPMKGHSHVYWYRQLPEEGLKFMVYLQKENIIDESGMPKERFSAEFPKEGPSILRIQQVVRGDSAAYFCASSLLGATSTDTQYFGPGTRLTVL.

The J gene is TRBJ2-7, the V gene TRBV29-1; D might be TRBD2 (5 bases). The CDR3 length is 11 residues. The germline V gene encodes CDR1 SQVTM and CDR2 ANQGSEA. V was shortened by 3 bases and J by 6 bases, with 9 bases between the two germline ends. CDR3 nucleotides: TGCAGCGTTGACGGGGTTCGCGAGCAGTACTTC. Translating it yields CSVDGVREQYF.

The chain joins TRBV6-5 to TRBJ2-1; 8 nucleotides agree with TRBD1. The CDR3 contains 14 residues. V trimming: 2 bases; J trimming: 8 bases; junction bases outside the gene matches: 5. Germline assignment: CDR1 MNHEY and CDR2 SVGAGI. CDR3: CASSYGTGGYEQFF. Written as DNA, the CDR3 is TGTGCCAGCAGTTACGGCACAGGGGGTTATGAGCAGTTCTTC.

This clonotype has only a few counts. V and J are TRBV7-3 and TRBJ2-3, with D tentatively TRBD1 or TRBD2 (6 bases each). Germline CDR1 is SGHTA and CDR2 is FQGTGA. The CDR3 is 14 amino acids. Trimming pared 6 bases from V and 1 base from J, leaving 11 bases between. The CDR3 is CASSNGGRTDTQYF. The CDR3 DNA reads as TGTGCCAGCAGTAACGGGGGCCGCACAGATACGCAGTATTTT.

J is TRBJ1-2 and V is TRBV7-2; D not resolved. This CDR3 contains 14 residues. Germline CDR1 SGHTA, CDR2 FQGNSA. V lost 4 bases and J 6 bases, leaving 15 bases between the germline ends. The CDR3 DNA reads TGTGCCAGCAGCTCATTTTCCGGATCCAATGGCTACACCTTC. It encodes CASSSFSGSNGYTF.

The sample holds a few counts of this clonotype. The rearrangement links TRBV7-9 to TRBJ2-5, with D possibly matching TRBD2 (6 bases). The length of the CDR3 is 14 residues. V was shortened by 3 bases and J by 4 bases, with 12 bases between the two germline ends. CDR1 and CDR2 (germline): SEHNR, FQNEAQ (reference sequence). Here the CDR3 reads CASSFRLVRETQYF. CDR3 nucleotides: TGTGCCAGCAGCTTTCGACTAGTCCGAGAGACCCAGTACTTC.

Of note for this clonotype: This may be a read error: a much more frequent sequence differs by one nucleotide. The V and J genes are TRBV13 and TRBJ2-7, with 8 bases matching TRBD1. The CDR3 loop spans 15 amino acids. Germline-derived CDR1 and CDR2 are PRHDT and FYEKMQ (reference sequence). Germline trimming cut 5 bases from V and 6 bases from J; bases unmatched to any gene: 12. The chain's CDR3 is CASSPKDRVTSEQYF. The CDR3 nucleotides are TGTGCCAGCAGCCCGAAGGACAGGGTCACATCCGAGCAGTACTTC.

Many counts were recorded for this clonotype. This sequence joins TRBV29-1 and TRBJ1-4; D not certain. V was shortened by 7 bases and J by 0 bases, with 9 bases between the two germline ends. CDR1 and CDR2 (germline): SQVTM, ANQGSEA. The CDR3 has 13 residues. In DNA form, the CDR3 reads TGCAGCGCTTTCATAACAACTAATGAAAAACTGTTTTTT. This gives the protein CSAFITTNEKLFF.

Note on this clonotype: Just one base apart from a much larger clone, this may be a read error. The genes are TRBV11-1 and TRBJ2-2; D unresolved. Germline V lookup: CDR1 SGHAT, CDR2 FQDESV (reference sequence). The CDR3 covers 14 residues. The CDR3 nucleotides are TGTGTCAGCAGCTTTAATTTTGGGACCGGGGAGCTGTTTTTT. This sequence encodes CVSSFNFGTGELFF.

The gene calls are TRBV6-1 and TRBJ2-5; a possible D gene is TRBD2 (5 bases). The ends were cut back, 4 bases at V and 5 bases at J, with 11 bases in the middle. This CDR3 has 13 amino acids. CDR1 and CDR2 (germline): MNHNS, SASEGT. CDR3 sequence (DNA): TGTGCCAGCAGTGTTAGCGTTCGGGAGACCCAGTACTTC. Its protein product is CASSVSVRETQYF.

On this clonotype: The junction departs from germline at one end; a sequencing error may be responsible. The chain combines TRBV4-2 with TRBJ2-7; 8 positions agree with TRBD2. Germline V gene lookup returns CDR1 LGHNA and CDR2 YNFKEQ. The CDR3 runs 16 residues. The CDR3 reads CASSQDQRGGGYEEYF. The CDR3 DNA reads TGTGCCAGCAGCCAAGATCAACGGGGGGGCGGCTACGAGGAGTACTTC.

This clonotype was seen ten or more times. The chain has TRBV6-6 and TRBJ2-6, with D hard to call. Germline V gene data show CDR1 as MNHNY and CDR2 as SVGAGI (reference sequence). The CDR3 runs to 14 residues. Trimming took off 11 bases at V and 0 bases at J, with 11 bases between the two ends. Written as DNA, the CDR3 is TGTGCCGCGATTCCCGTCTCTGGGGCCAACGTCCTGACTTTC. This translates into CAAIPVSGANVLTF.

The chain has TRBV6-1 and TRBJ2-5, with 7 nucleotides matching TRBD2. CDR1 and CDR2 from the germline V gene are MNHNS and SASEGT. The CDR3 runs to 15 residues. The J segment lost 5 bases and the V segment lost 1 base, leaving 7 bases of the junction unmatched. The chain's CDR3 is CASSEEAGGYETQYF. The CDR3 bases are TGTGCCAGCAGTGAAGAGGCCGGGGGGTATGAGACCCAGTACTTC.

This clonotype was counted ten times or more. The chain carries TRBV12-3 or TRBV12-4 and TRBJ1-5, with D possibly TRBD1 on 5 matching bases. Trimming shortened V by 3 bases and J by 7 bases, and 13 bases separated the two germline ends. This CDR3 is built from 14 residues. CDR3 in DNA: TGTGCCAGCAGTTTTTGGGGGATGGGCCAGCCCCAGCATTTT. Its translation is CASSFWGMGQPQHF.

This clonotype is termed medium-sized (0.01 to 0.1%). This chain uses TRBV12-3 or TRBV12-4 with TRBJ1-2, with 9 bases fitting TRBD1. The CDR3 is 14 residues long. V lost 4 bases to trimming and J lost 2 bases; unmatched junction nucleotides: 2. CDR3 residues: CASSSDRGNYGYTF. The CDR3 nucleotides are TGTGCCAGCAGTTCGGACAGGGGAAACTATGGCTACACCTTC.

This clonotype has at least ten counts. The V call is TRBV7-8, the J call TRBJ2-1; TRBD1 might be the D (6 bases). Germline V gene data show CDR1 as SGHVS and CDR2 as FQNEAQ. The CDR3 covers 16 residues. The V end lost 2 bases, the J end lost 8 bases, and 19 bases lay between the germline ends. CDR3 sequence (DNA): TGTGCCAGCAGCTTAACAGGGTCGGTTGGGGTTGATGAGCAGTTCTTC. Amino acid sequence: CASSLTGSVGVDEQFF.

This clonotype has ten or more counts. CDR3 bases: TGTGCCAGCAGAGGACAGCTTAATATGAACACTGAAGCTTTCTTT. Protein sequence: CASRGQLNMNTEAFF. The chain recombines TRBV19 with TRBJ1-1, with TRBD1 as a possible D gene (6 bases). Between the trimmed V and J ends, which lost 9 bases and 0 bases, there was a span of 17 bases. The CDR3 is made up of 15 amino acids. Germline assignment: CDR1 LNHDA and CDR2 SQIVND (reference sequence).

This clonotype occurred a few times. The CDR3 DNA reads TGTGCCAGCAGCCGAAAAGGGGGAGCGTCCAATGAGCAGTTCTTC. Its translation: CASSRKGGASNEQFF. The chain has TRBV7-9 and TRBJ2-1; possibly TRBD1 for D (6 bases). Trimming pared 5 bases from V and 6 bases from J, leaving 17 bases between. The germline gives CDR1 SEHNR, CDR2 FQNEAQ (reference sequence). This CDR3 is built from 15 residues.

This clonotype was observed a few times. The rearrangement links TRBV7-9 to TRBJ2-1, with TRBD1 identical over 10 bases. V lost 4 bases, J lost 6 bases, and 6 bases stayed unmatched. CDR1 and CDR2 (germline): SEHNR, FQNEAQ (reference sequence). The CDR3 spans 15 residues. The CDR3 nucleotides read TGTGCCAGCAGCTCGCACCGGACAGGGGGCAATGAGCAGTTCTTC. Its translation: CASSSHRTGGNEQFF.

The rearrangement uses TRBV28 and TRBJ1-4; tentative D call: TRBD1 (5 bases). Trimming pared 5 bases from V and 7 bases from J, leaving 17 bases between. CDR1 and CDR2 (germline): MDHEN, SYDVKM. The CDR3 length is 15 residues. The CDR3: CASSVSGGGGEKLFF. The CDR3 DNA sequence: TGTGCCAGCAGTGTCAGTGGGGGAGGTGGTGAAAAACTGTTTTTT.

By its share, this clonotype is medium-sized. The chain recombines TRBV7-9 with TRBJ1-1; D call uncertain. The CDR3 covers 12 residues. Trimming pared 3 bases from V and 6 bases from J, leaving 8 bases between. Per the germline V gene, CDR1 is SEHNR and CDR2 is FQNEAQ (reference sequence). This CDR3 reads CASSFRTAEAFF. The DNA of the CDR3 is TGTGCCAGCAGCTTTAGAACAGCTGAAGCTTTCTTT.

This clonotype occurred a few times. The J gene is TRBJ1-2, the V gene TRBV2; D might be TRBD1 (6 bases). CDR3 length: 12 residues. The V end lost 5 bases, the J end lost 8 bases, and 12 bases lay between the germline ends. Looked up from germline, CDR1 is SNHLY and CDR2 is FYNNEI. In DNA, the CDR3 is TGTGCCAGCAGTCTGGACAGAGGGGGCTACACCTTC. It encodes CASSLDRGGYTF.

The chain carries TRBV7-9 and TRBJ2-5, with D uncertain. The CDR3 contains 15 residues. V was clipped by 5 bases and J by 4 bases, with 17 bases between them. Germline V CDR1 and CDR2: SEHNR, FQNEAQ (reference sequence). CDR3 sequence reads: CASSPTGTTGETQYF. The CDR3 DNA is TGTGCCAGCAGCCCTACCGGAACCACTGGAGAGACCCAGTACTTC.

The chain is built from TRBV19 and TRBJ1-2; D not resolved. CDR3 length: 13 amino acids. Germline V CDR1 and CDR2: LNHDA, SQIVND (reference sequence). V lost 4 bases to trimming and J lost 0 bases, with 6 bases between them. Here the CDR3 reads CASSNQPNYGYTF. CDR3 nucleotide sequence: TGTGCCAGTAGTAACCAGCCTAACTATGGCTACACCTTC.

This clonotype was counted a few times. The rearrangement links TRBV5-1 to TRBJ1-1; 11 bases are shared with TRBD1. V lost 3 bases and J lost 6; bases outside the gene matches: 4. Germline CDR1 is SGHRS and CDR2 is YFSETQ. The CDR3 has 14 residues. The CDR3 is CASSWTGGYAEAFF. DNA for the CDR3: TGCGCCAGCAGCTGGACAGGGGGCTACGCTGAAGCTTTCTTT.

The chain has TRBV7-9 and TRBJ1-6, with D unclear. CDR3 size: 14 residues. Germline CDR1 and CDR2: SEHNR and FQNEAQ (reference sequence). Deletions cut 2 bases from V and 8 bases from J, with 10 bases between. The CDR3 sequence: CASSLQARDSPLHF. DNA of the CDR3: TGTGCCAGCAGCTTACAGGCCCGGGATTCACCCCTCCACTTT.